Below, 10 T cell receptor beta chains from the same sample are listed, as sequenced in a study of long-term antiretroviral therapy in people with HIV. Runs used v3.0 of the immunoSEQ assay and were done at survey level. Only in-frame clones appear in the TCRdb table, and some are missing; sequencing was by immunoSEQ multiplex PCR. Of about 19,000 clones in the sample, approximately 86% were seen once. The sample here was unsorted PBMCs, taken 0.5 years after starting antiretroviral therapy. The receptors derive from a man between 35 and 55 years old with HIV.

The chain employs TRBV18 and TRBJ1-4; possibly TRBD1 for D (5 bases). The CDR3 is made up of 15 amino acids. Germline lookup yields CDR1 KGHSH and CDR2 LQKENI. The V end was cut by 4 bases, the J end by 8 bases, with 17 bases between. The DNA of the CDR3 is TGTGCCAGCTCACACGGGGACCGTAATTACGAAAAACTGTTTTTT. Translating it yields CASSHGDRNYEKLFF.

The chain employs TRBV30 and TRBJ1-1; no clear D gene. The V gene's germline CDR1 is GTSNPN and CDR2 SVGIG (reference sequence). This CDR3 has 13 amino acids. V lost 3 bases, J lost 1 base, and 9 bases lay in between. The DNA for the CDR3 is TGTGCCTGGAGAGAAGGGCGGAACACTGAAGCTTTCTTT. Translation gives CAWREGRNTEAFF.

The chain recombines TRBV11-2 with TRBJ2-7; the D gene is possibly TRBD1 (5 bases). V lost 5 bases to trimming and J lost 0 bases, with 14 bases between them. Germline V CDR1 and CDR2: SGHAT, FQNNGV. The CDR3 has 15 amino acids. CDR3 sequence: CASSLPGASSYEQYF. The CDR3 DNA is TGTGCCAGCAGCCTTCCTGGGGCGAGCTCCTACGAGCAGTACTTC.

The rearrangement links TRBV19 to TRBJ1-5; perhaps TRBD1 as D (6 bases). The CDR3 length is 14 residues. Germline V CDR1 and CDR2: LNHDA, SQIVND (reference sequence). Trimming removed 2 bases at V and 5 bases at J, with 10 bases between. The CDR3 bases are TGTGCCAGTAGTATAACAGGGAACCATCAGCCCCAGCATTTT. Protein: CASSITGNHQPQHF. The whole variable domain, remainder taken from reference TRBV19 and TRBJ1-5, is DGGITQSPKYLFRKEGQNVTLSCEQNLNHDAMYWYRQDPGQGLRLIYYSQIVNDFQKGDIAEGYSVSREKKESFPLTVTSAQKNPTAFYLCASSITGNHQPQHFGDGTRLSIL.

The chain carries TRBV5-4 and TRBJ1-6; 9 bases match TRBD1. Trimming took 3 bases from V and 2 from J; bases not matched to a gene: 0. The CDR3 is 15 amino acids. The germline CDR1 and CDR2 sequences are SGHNT and YYREEE (reference sequence). The DNA of the CDR3 is TGTGCCAGCAGCTGGGACAGGGCCTATAATTCACCCCTCCACTTT. Translated, it gives CASSWDRAYNSPLHF.

This clone was seen only once. This sequence joins TRBV5-1 and TRBJ1-2; D is perhaps TRBD1 (6 bases). V was trimmed by 0 bases and J by 3 bases, leaving 9 bases between them. The CDR3 length is 14 residues. Per the germline V gene, CDR1 is SGHRS and CDR2 is YFSETQ. The CDR3: CASSLGGQDYGYTF. The CDR3 region has the DNA TGCGCCAGCAGCTTGGGGGGGCAGGACTATGGCTACACCTTC.

V usage is TRBV5-1 and J usage is TRBJ1-2; 9 nucleotides match TRBD1. Germline lookup yields CDR1 SGHRS and CDR2 YFSETQ. V was clipped by 4 bases and J by 2 bases; unmatched bases: 9. The CDR3 consists of 16 residues. The CDR3 protein is CASSLGQGNLNYGYTF. DNA for the CDR3: TGCGCCAGCAGCCTCGGACAGGGGAACCTCAACTATGGCTACACCTTC.

The chain links TRBV13 to TRBJ2-7; 10 positions agree with TRBD1. There are 13 residues in the CDR3. Germline lookup yields CDR1 PRHDT and CDR2 FYEKMQ (reference sequence). Unmatched junction bases numbered 4, after V lost 7 bases and J lost 4 bases. CDR3 amino acids: CASMGTGEYEQYF. The CDR3 DNA follows: TGTGCCAGCATGGGGACAGGGGAATACGAGCAGTACTTC.

This sequence joins TRBV4-3 and TRBJ2-7, with D tentatively TRBD1 (5 bases). V dropped 1 base and J dropped 2 bases, with 9 bases sitting between them. This CDR3 spans 14 amino acids. Per the germline V gene, CDR1 is LGHNA and CDR2 is YSLEER. CDR3 amino acids: CASSQGQIAYEQYF. CDR3 DNA sequence: TGCGCCAGCAGCCAAGGACAGATAGCCTACGAGCAGTACTTC.

The CDR3 DNA follows: TGCGCCAGCAGTTCGGACCCCGGTACGCAGTATTTT. This codes for CASSSDPGTQYF. The gene calls are TRBV10-1 and TRBJ2-3, with unresolved D. CDR3 length equals 12 residues. V lost 5 bases and J lost 8, with 11 bases in between. In germline, CDR1 is WNHNN, CDR2 SYGVQD (reference sequence).